The clone carrying this T cell receptor beta chain came up a few times. What it binds is not known. The read falls 3 residues short of the CDR3 end, and the missing part is taken from the germline J gene. This specimen belongs to a study of T cell clonality in common variable immunodeficiency. Sequencing was performed with immunoSEQ multiplex PCR; in TCRdb, only in-frame clones are kept and a portion is missing. The data list approximately 29,000 clones, none observed once; 3.2% falls to the top ten. The CDR3 spans 15 residues. Unmatched junction bases numbered 10, after V lost 5 bases and J lost 9 bases. Germline CDR1 reads LNHDA; CDR2 reads SQIVND (reference sequence). Study outcomes and limitations: Links between repertoire features and CVID complications were heterogeneity-limited. In common variable immunodeficiency, TCR beta chains reportedly carried fewer deletions and N-nucleotide insertions.

The receptor was isolated from a human donor with common variable immunodeficiency. The sequencing sample was made of peripheral blood mononuclear cells. The genes are TRBV19 and TRBJ1-6; 7 bases are shared with TRBD1. The CDR3 loop is CASSPQGSGISPLHF. CDR3 DNA, as far as it was read: TGTGCCAGTAGTCCACAGGGGTCAGGGATTTCACCC.